Following are 2 T cell receptor beta chains from one sample sequenced in a study of neurological immune-mediated disorders (dated by TCRdb to between 2017 and 2020). Libraries came from 5' RACE. Instrument used: Illumina HiSeq 2500. TCRdb reprocessed the public reads (quality trimming at Q25 with fastp, clone calling with MiXCR) and kept in-frame beta chains. Every CDR3 protein is listed once, alongside the most common genes and DNA of its rows. Here the sample has roughly 62,000 distinct CDR3 sequences; around 3.8% occur a single time. The top ten clonotypes cover roughly 2% of the sample. Sequenced material: PBMCs. The receptors stem from a woman between 45 and 65 years old with multiple sclerosis.

This clonotype occurred many times. The chain couples TRBV5-5 to TRBJ1-3; D may be TRBD1 (5 bases). Germline loops: CDR1 SGHKS, CDR2 YYEKEE (reference sequence). CDR3 length: 17 residues. Trimming took off 0 bases at V and 4 bases at J, with 17 bases between the two ends. As DNA, the CDR3 is TGTGCCAGCAGCTTGGGCGAAGTGGGGGTAGAAGGAAACACCATATATTTT. It encodes CASSLGEVGVEGNTIYF.

This clonotype was observed many times. This sequence joins TRBV7-8 and TRBJ2-1; 7 positions agree with TRBD2. CDR1 is SGHVS, CDR2 FQNEAQ, per germline. This CDR3 is 14 amino acids long. V gave up 3 bases and J gave up 10 bases; unmatched junction bases: 9. The CDR3 DNA is TGTGCCAGCAGCTTTGGTGGGAGGGCAGGCGAGCAGTTCTTC. Translated, it gives CASSFGGRAGEQFF.